The 13 T cell receptor beta chains below all came from one sample that was sequenced in a study of blood T cell repertoires in COVID-19. The repertoire was sequenced with immunoSEQ multiplex PCR; TCRdb's copy has only in-frame clones and lacks some. This table has 15,000 or so clones, about 86% appearing once. Sequenced sample: peripheral blood. The receptors were sampled from a human donor in a cohort sampled during active COVID-19.

This sequence joins TRBV9 and TRBJ2-2, with 8 nucleotides matching TRBD1. The length of the CDR3 is 13 residues. V trimming: 3 bases; J trimming: 6 bases; junction bases outside the gene matches: 1. Germline loops: CDR1 SGDLS, CDR2 YYNGEE. The CDR3 DNA reads as TGTGCCAGCAGCGCAGGGGGCCCCGGGGAGCTGTTTTTT. It codes for CASSAGGPGELFF.

The chain uses TRBV20-1 and TRBJ1-5; the D gene is possibly TRBD1 (6 bases). The CDR3 length is 13 residues. Trimming left V 3 bases short and J 9 bases short, with 15 bases between. CDR1 is DFQATT, CDR2 SNEGSKA, per germline (reference sequence). CDR3 DNA sequence: TGCAGTGCTAGTCGAGGGGGAGGGCGGCCCCAGCATTTT. As protein: CSASRGGGRPQHF.

This sequence joins TRBV4-3 and TRBJ1-5, with 9 bases lining up with TRBD1. Germline assignment: CDR1 LGHNA and CDR2 YSLEER. The CDR3 is 17 amino acids. V gave up 0 bases and J gave up 7 bases; unmatched junction bases: 10. CDR3 coding DNA: TGCGCCAGCAGCCAAGAAGGCGACAGGGGGAGGGGGCAGCCCCAGCATTTT. It is translated as CASSQEGDRGRGQPQHF.

This chain uses TRBV6-5 with TRBJ2-7; possible D gene TRBD1, 6 bases. The germline gives CDR1 MNHEY, CDR2 SVGAGI. V was trimmed by 5 bases and J by 2 bases, leaving 13 bases between them. The CDR3 is 14 amino acids. CDR3 sequence reads: CASSRDNNPYEQYF. In DNA, the CDR3 is TGTGCCAGCAGTAGGGACAATAACCCCTACGAGCAGTACTTC.

This clone was detected only once. The rearrangement uses TRBV24-1 and TRBJ1-2; no definite D call. Germline V lookup: CDR1 KGHDR, CDR2 SFDVKD. Trimming removed 3 bases at V and 3 bases at J, with 4 bases between. The CDR3 consists of 12 residues. In DNA, the CDR3 is TGTGCCACCAGTGATCCGGACTATGGCTACACCTTC. Protein product: CATSDPDYGYTF.

The CDR3 protein is CASSLQGADGYTF. The CDR3 nucleotides are TGCGCCAGCAGCTTGCAGGGGGCGGATGGCTACACCTTC. The gene calls are TRBV5-1 and TRBJ1-2, with 8 nucleotides matching TRBD1. After removal of 1 base from V and 6 bases from J, the junction contained 2 bases not matched to a gene. Germline CDR1 and CDR2: SGHRS and YFSETQ. This CDR3 region has 13 residues. Combining the CDR3 with reference TRBV5-1 and TRBJ1-2 gives the whole variable domain KAGVTQTPRYLIKTRGQQVTLSCSPISGHRSVSWYQQTPGQGLQFLFEYFSETQRNKGNFPGRFSGRQFSNSRSEMNVSTLELGDSALYLCASSLQGADGYTFGSGTRLTVV.

V is TRBV19 and J is TRBJ1-1; D is unresolved. The CDR3 length is 13 residues. Germline CDR1 LNHDA, CDR2 SQIVND (reference sequence). V lost 3 bases and J lost 4, with 9 bases in between. The DNA for the CDR3 is TGTGCCAGTAGTATCCGGAGTCCCACTGAAGCTTTCTTT. Translation gives CASSIRSPTEAFF.

The chain uses TRBV2 and TRBJ1-2; TRBD1 matches at 8 bases. J gave up 1 base and V 6 bases, and 7 bases lay outside the gene matches. This CDR3 comprises 15 residues. CDR1 and CDR2 from the germline V gene are SNHLY and FYNNEI. The CDR3 loop is CASRDKTGVNYGYTF. CDR3 bases: TGTGCCAGCAGGGACAAGACAGGGGTTAACTATGGCTACACCTTC.

V and J are TRBV6-1 and TRBJ2-4; unclear D gene. The CDR3 is made up of 14 amino acids. CDR1 and CDR2 (germline): MNHNS, SASEGT. Trimming removed 2 bases from V and 5 bases from J, with 10 bases in between. For the CDR3, the DNA is TGTGCCAGCAGTGAATATTACTTAGAAAACATTCAGTACTTC. Its translation: CASSEYYLENIQYF.

This clone was counted a few times. This sequence joins TRBV10-1 and TRBJ2-1, with D perhaps TRBD2 (5 bases). Germline V gene sequence: CDR1 WNHNN, CDR2 SYGVQD (reference sequence). V dropped 2 bases and J dropped 2 bases, with 13 bases sitting between them. The CDR3 loop spans 16 amino acids. DNA for the CDR3: TGCGCCAGCAGTGAGGCTCTAGCCCTAACCTACAATGAGCAGTTCTTC. Translated: CASSEALALTYNEQFF.

The genes are TRBV3-1 (or the pseudogene TRBV3-2) and TRBJ2-1, with TRBD2 matching 8 bases. V was clipped by 1 base and J by 0 bases; unmatched bases: 17. Germline V lookup: CDR1 LGHDT, CDR2 YNNKEL (reference sequence). This CDR3 is 21 amino acids long. The chain's CDR3 is CASSQGAQGGGILSSYNEQFF. The DNA for the CDR3 is TGTGCCAGCAGCCAAGGGGCCCAGGGCGGGGGGATTCTGAGCTCCTACAATGAGCAGTTCTTC.

The chain joins TRBV5-6 to TRBJ1-2, with D perhaps matching TRBD1 (5 bases). This CDR3 is 15 amino acids long. V lost 6 bases, J lost 2 bases, and 17 bases lay in between. Germline V gene sequence: CDR1 SGHDT, CDR2 YYEEEE. CDR3 sequence (DNA): TGTGCCAGCACTTTGGGGCCCAGAGGAAACTATGGCTACACCTTC. This translates into CASTLGPRGNYGYTF.

The rearrangement links TRBV15 to TRBJ2-6; the D gene is possibly TRBD1 (6 bases). The CDR3 is made up of 17 amino acids. V dropped 0 bases and J dropped 4 bases, with 13 bases sitting between them. Germline V gene lookup returns CDR1 LNHNV and CDR2 YYDKDF (reference sequence). CDR3 DNA sequence: TGTGCCACCAGCAGAGATTACTCAGGGGCCGGGGCCAACGTCCTGACTTTC. Protein sequence: CATSRDYSGAGANVLTF.